This T cell receptor beta chain was sequenced during a study of cytomegalovirus exposure and HLA in healthy donors (TCRdb year 2017). For the study in its entirety: In an earlier analysis of several hundred of the donors, 276 Gb of sequence data and 90 million to 130 million unique TCR beta sequences from 180 million or so T cells were reported. An early release covering more than 500 HLA-typed donors comprised about 300 gigabases of sequencing data and roughly 86 million unique TCR sequences. The genetic ancestry cluster associated with self-reported Caucasian donors included about 84% of the roughly 400 genotyped donors. The study aimed to test whether cataloging public T cell receptors could reveal signatures of past pathogen exposure. The study used immunosequencing to profile the T cell repertoires of 666 subjects and linked those repertoires to cytomegalovirus serostatus. A separate validation cohort of 100 to 150 different subjects was used in addition to the roughly 670-subject first cohort. High-throughput TCR immunosequencing, statistical association of individual TCRs with disease status, and machine learning were combined to predict cytomegalovirus infection status. To study patterns of TCR occurrence, a later analysis re-analyzed previously published TCR beta repertoires from under 750 donors and added high-resolution HLA genotyping. Rather than using new phenotypic data, the later analysis identified candidate immune exposures from TCR beta sequences and from how often those sequences occurred across donors. To decide whether each TCR beta V gene segment behaved as functional or pseudogenic, an earlier analysis of some 580 of the donors relied on high-throughput TCR beta sequencing. Donor age, sex, ethnicity and CMV serostatus were compiled together with the repertoire data. A later genetic analysis took genome-wide SNP genotypes for 398 of the 666 donors and used that subset as a discovery cohort. All discovery cohort repertoires had been generated using a single sequencing platform. Class I and class II HLA loci were covered by the typing at four-digit resolution. Typing coverage varied by locus: 629-630 donors for A, B, C, DRB1 and DQB1; about 520 for DQA1; over 600 for DPA1; approximately 490 for DPB1. Roughly 5 DR-DQ haplotypes were handled as single units for association and clustering because linkage in the cohort was strong. Across approximately 420 genotyped donors of the cohort, an average of approximately 240,000 unique TCR beta nucleotide sequences per donor were sequenced, and approximately 17% of those sequences were non-productive. On the study overall, not on this receptor specifically: The sequencing pipeline was judged likely to have produced a cluster of highly shared sequence variants as a technical artifact. It was suggested by the authors that the approach could potentially be generalized to other disease states and immunological phenotypes. In the study, around 160 TCR beta chains were listed as associated with cytomegalovirus. Compared with equally common non-associated chains, HLA-associated TCR beta chains in a later analysis were more clonally expanded and had lower generation probabilities. In an earlier analysis of 587 of the donors, most TCR beta V segments appeared in productive rearrangements about 87% or about 30% of the time, broadly matching IMGT annotations. In both the original and validation cohorts, the classifier was reported to diagnose cytomegalovirus status with high specificity and sensitivity. A few of the identified cytomegalovirus-associated TCR beta chains were confirmed in vitro to be specific for cytomegalovirus antigens. Correlated functional status among segregating V segments might be attributable to linkage disequilibrium, but an unknown experimental factor could not be ruled out. An association between a missense DCLRE1C variant and V-gene and J-gene trimming of TCR beta chains was found in a later genetic analysis and replicated in an independent cohort. According to a later analysis, parvovirus B19, influenza, CMV and Epstein-Barr virus appeared linked to several top co-occurrence clusters. According to a later analysis, TCR association rates differed among HLA loci, with DRB1 alleles showing the most associated TCRs and HLA-C alleles showing the fewest. A further reported finding was that TCR beta sequences accurately predicted the HLA-A and HLA-B alleles for most subjects in the first cohort. Presence/absence analyses assumed roughly uniform sequencing depth across donors, an assumption that may not hold. While some public TCRs were present in many individuals, most TCR sequences turned up only very rarely across donors. A later analysis associated about 16,000 TCR beta sequences with specific HLA alleles at a false discovery rate of 0.05. The earlier analysis of approximately 540 of the donors excluded 15 to 20 rarely observed V segments, including chromosome 9 orphons, because counts were too low. When HLA alleles, especially DR and DQ, strongly co-occurred, TCR associations were difficult to assign to individual alleles. For the cohort, immune exposure information was limited to CMV serostatus. In a later genetic analysis, fewer N-insertions in productive TCRs were reported among donors in an Asian-associated ancestry cluster than the 666-donor mean. According to a later analysis, most CMV-associated TCR beta chains appeared to be HLA-restricted, and the HLA associations seemed to be driven largely by CMV exposure. Because some donors lacked HLA typing at each locus, the association tests relied only on the typed subset. Some IMGT-functional V segments, including TRBV6-2 and TRBV6-3, could not be told apart with the 87-base-pair reads, so those segments were excluded. In this cohort, only TCR beta chains were sequenced, and detectable features were limited by the absence of alpha or paired-chain data.

Spanning cysteine to phenylalanine, the CDR3 consists of 14 amino acids. Only the CDR3 portion is preserved as DNA: 42 bases, with reading frame beginning at the first base. Trimming removed 3 bases from V and 3 bases from J, leaving 8 bases between the germline ends. Taken from the germline V gene, the CDR1 and CDR2 loops are MGHDK and SYGVNS. A remark on this clone: Its binding antigen is unknown. There are no base qualities to consult, and no much larger clone falls within one base.

The library came from the immunoSEQ multiplex PCR assay. For the multiplex PCR, a mixture combining 60 forward primers for TCR Vbeta segments and 13 reverse primers for TCR Jbeta segments was used. The CDR3 region of rearranged TCR beta genes was amplified from genomic DNA by a multiplex PCR assay. On the Illumina HiSeq System, the amplified TCR beta libraries were sequenced as 87-base-pair reads. On the study's bioinformatics: A later analysis tallied 75 million to 95 million unique TCR beta chains across the 550 to 850 repertoires, and around 9.9 million of those chains were shared by two or more donors. Raw reads were error-corrected and collapsed into unique sequences by a nearest-neighbor algorithm in which closely related sequences were merged to remove PCR and sequencing errors. To assign V, D and J gene segments, CDR3 sequences were aligned to IMGT reference sequences. For a sequence to be retained, a match of at least six nucleotides to both a V gene segment and a J gene segment was required. Rearrangements were called productive when the CDR3 lacked stop codons and stayed in frame with V and J; all others were non-productive. CDR3 was defined by IMGT convention, running from the second conserved V-encoded cysteine to the conserved J-encoded phenylalanine. In an earlier analysis of 500 to 650 of the donors, sequences lacking an unambiguous match to a single V gene segment were excluded. In an earlier analysis of a few hundred of the donors, V segments were called functional above 56.7% productive rearrangements and were called segregating when the between-donor standard deviation exceeded 5%. A statistical classification framework was built for diagnosing cytomegalovirus status from the catalog of TCR beta chain sequences. In a later analysis, TCR nucleotide sequences were compared against IMGT/GENE-DB human TR gene sequences so that V and J genes could be assigned. The TCRdist pipeline was used in a later analysis to assign CDR3 sequences and most-parsimonious VDJ recombination scenarios. In a later analysis, each TCR beta chain was defined by its CDR3 amino acid sequence together with its V-gene family, and reads without a unique V-gene family were excluded. In a later analysis, 550 to 650 highly shared, low-generation-probability nucleotide sequences were removed to address suspected cross-contamination and a sequencing artifact. In a later analysis, a clonal expansion index for each public chain was calculated from normalized within-repertoire ranks of inferred template counts. In a later analysis, generation probabilities were computed with a VDJ recombination model fitted to out-of-frame rearrangements, and the resulting probabilities were checked against IGoR. A later analysis scored TCR-TCR, TCR-HLA and TCR-CMV co-occurrence with hypergeometric tests, applying a repertoire-size bias correction to TCR pairs. In a later analysis, false discovery rates were estimated by permuting HLA or CMV assignments 20 times. A later analysis grouped co-occurring TCRs with DBSCAN, adding TCRdist sequence similarity when clustering within HLA-allele-positive subsets. For co-occurrence clustering, repertoires with fewer than 30,000 or more than 120,000 public chains were excluded, along with about five repertoires with anomalous nucleotide sharing. In its TCRdb copy, this immuneACCESS table keeps in-frame sequences only and misses some clones. Where compared with another copy, unresolved V genes explain less than half of these, and the others have no known cause. V and J calls and clone size are as listed in that table; D and trimming were resolved from the DNA. The sample has 25,000 to 35,000 clones on record, around nine tenths of them singletons. Around 2.5% of the sample is held by the ten biggest clonotypes.

The cohort was made up of 666 healthy bone marrow donors. At the time of sampling, all cohort members were nominally healthy, though unrecorded immune exposures were likely present. The donor tested CMV seronegative, placing the donor among the 300 to 450 seronegative members of the cohort. Every donor gave a peripheral blood sample, and the peripheral blood mononuclear cells from that sample were used for TCR beta sequencing. The Qiagen DNeasy Blood Extraction Kit was used to extract genomic DNA from the blood cell samples. The chain is made from TRBV25-1 and TRBJ2-2, and the D gene may be TRBD1, 5 bases matching. The receptor was derived from a boy aged 10-17 years in good health and CMV-seronegative. The sequencing sample was made of PBMCs. The CDR3: CASSEGHHTGELFF. The DNA sequence reads TGTGCCAGCAGTGAGGGGCACCACACCGGGGAGCTGTTTTTT.